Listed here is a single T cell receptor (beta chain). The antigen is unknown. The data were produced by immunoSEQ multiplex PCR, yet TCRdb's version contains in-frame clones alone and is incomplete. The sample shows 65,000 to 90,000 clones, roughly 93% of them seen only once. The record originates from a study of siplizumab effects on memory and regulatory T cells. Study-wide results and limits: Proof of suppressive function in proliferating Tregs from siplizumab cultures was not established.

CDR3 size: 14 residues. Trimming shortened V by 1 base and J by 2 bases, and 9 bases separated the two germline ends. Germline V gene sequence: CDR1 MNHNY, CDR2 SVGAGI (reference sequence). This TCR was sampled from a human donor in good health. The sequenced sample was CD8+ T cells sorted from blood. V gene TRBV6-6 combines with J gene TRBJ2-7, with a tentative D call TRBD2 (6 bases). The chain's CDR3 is CASSYYGGTYEQYF. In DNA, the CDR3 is TGTGCCAGCAGTTACTACGGGGGAACCTACGAGCAGTACTTC.